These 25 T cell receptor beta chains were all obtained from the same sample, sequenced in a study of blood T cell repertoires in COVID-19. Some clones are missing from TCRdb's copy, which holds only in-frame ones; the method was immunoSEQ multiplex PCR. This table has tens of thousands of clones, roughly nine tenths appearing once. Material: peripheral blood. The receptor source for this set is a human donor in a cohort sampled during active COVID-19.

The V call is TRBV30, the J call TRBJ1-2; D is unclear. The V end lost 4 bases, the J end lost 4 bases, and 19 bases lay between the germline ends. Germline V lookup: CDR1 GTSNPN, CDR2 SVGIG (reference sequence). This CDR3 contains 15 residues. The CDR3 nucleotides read TGTGCCTGGACTCTTGGGCCAACGGTGATCTATGGCTACACCTTC. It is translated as CAWTLGPTVIYGYTF.

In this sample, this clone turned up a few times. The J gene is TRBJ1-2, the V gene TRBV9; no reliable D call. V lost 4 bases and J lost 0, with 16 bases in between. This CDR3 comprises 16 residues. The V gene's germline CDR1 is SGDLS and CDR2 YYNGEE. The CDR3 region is CASSLGGSGTNYGYTF. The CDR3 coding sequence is TGTGCCAGCAGCCTGGGAGGAAGCGGAACTAACTATGGCTACACCTTC.

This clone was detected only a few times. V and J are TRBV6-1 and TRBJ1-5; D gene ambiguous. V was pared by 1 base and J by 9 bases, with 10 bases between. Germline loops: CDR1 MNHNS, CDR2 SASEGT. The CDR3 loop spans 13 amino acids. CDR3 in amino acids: CASSEGQAGPQHF. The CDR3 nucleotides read TGTGCCAGCAGTGAAGGGCAGGCGGGGCCCCAGCATTTT.

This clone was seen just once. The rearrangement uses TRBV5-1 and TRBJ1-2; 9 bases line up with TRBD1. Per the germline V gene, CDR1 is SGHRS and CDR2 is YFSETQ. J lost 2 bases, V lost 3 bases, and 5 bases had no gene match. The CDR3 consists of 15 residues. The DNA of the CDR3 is TGCGCCAGCAGCTCGATAGGACAGGGGAACTATGGCTACACCTTC. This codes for CASSSIGQGNYGYTF.

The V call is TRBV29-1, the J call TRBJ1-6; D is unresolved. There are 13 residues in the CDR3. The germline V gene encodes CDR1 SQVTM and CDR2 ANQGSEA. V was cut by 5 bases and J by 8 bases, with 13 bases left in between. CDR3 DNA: TGCAGCGTTTTGTCCCGGGTAGATTCACCCCTCCACTTT. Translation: CSVLSRVDSPLHF.

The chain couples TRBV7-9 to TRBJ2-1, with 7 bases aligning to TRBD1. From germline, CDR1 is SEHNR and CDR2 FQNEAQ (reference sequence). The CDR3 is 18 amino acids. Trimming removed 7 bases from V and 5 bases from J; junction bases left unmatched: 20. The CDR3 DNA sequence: TGTGCCAGCATCCACTCGTTGGGTGGGACAGCAATTCACAATGAGCAGTTCTTC. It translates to CASIHSLGGTAIHNEQFF. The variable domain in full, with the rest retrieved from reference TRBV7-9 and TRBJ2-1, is DTGVSQNPRHKITKRGQNVTFRCDPISEHNRLYWYRQTLGQGPEFLTYFQNEAQLEKSRLLSDRFSAERPKGSFSTLEIQRTEQGDSAMYLCASIHSLGGTAIHNEQFFGPGTRLTVL.

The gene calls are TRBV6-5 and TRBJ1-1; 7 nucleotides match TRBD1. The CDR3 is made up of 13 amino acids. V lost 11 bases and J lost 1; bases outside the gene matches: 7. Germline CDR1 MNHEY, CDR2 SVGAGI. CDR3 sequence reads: CAHGDRENTEAFF. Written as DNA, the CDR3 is TGTGCCCACGGAGACAGGGAGAACACTGAAGCTTTCTTT.

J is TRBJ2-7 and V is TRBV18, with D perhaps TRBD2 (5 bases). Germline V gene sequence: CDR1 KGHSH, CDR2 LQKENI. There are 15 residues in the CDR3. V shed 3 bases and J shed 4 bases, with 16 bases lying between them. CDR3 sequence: CASSPTRSRLYEQYF. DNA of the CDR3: TGTGCCAGCTCACCCACCCGCTCGCGACTATACGAGCAGTACTTC.

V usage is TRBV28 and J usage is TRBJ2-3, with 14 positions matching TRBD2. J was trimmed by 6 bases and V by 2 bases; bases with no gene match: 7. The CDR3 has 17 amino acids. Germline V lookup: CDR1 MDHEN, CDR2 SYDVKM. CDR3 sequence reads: CASSLGRLAGGVDTQYF. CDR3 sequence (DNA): TGTGCCAGCAGTTTAGGCCGACTAGCGGGAGGGGTTGATACGCAGTATTTT.

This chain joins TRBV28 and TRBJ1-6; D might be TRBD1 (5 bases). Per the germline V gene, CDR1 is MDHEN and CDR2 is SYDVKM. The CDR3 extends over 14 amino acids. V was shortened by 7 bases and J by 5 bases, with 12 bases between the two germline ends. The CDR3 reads CASTPDTHNSPLHF. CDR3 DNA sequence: TGTGCCAGCACGCCGGACACCCATAATTCACCCCTCCACTTT.

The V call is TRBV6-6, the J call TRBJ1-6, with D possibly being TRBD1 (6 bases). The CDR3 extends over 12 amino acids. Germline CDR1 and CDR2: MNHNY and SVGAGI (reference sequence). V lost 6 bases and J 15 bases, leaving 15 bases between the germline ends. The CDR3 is CASRRTDSGLHF. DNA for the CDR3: TGTGCCAGCAGGCGGACAGACTCTGGCCTCCACTTT.

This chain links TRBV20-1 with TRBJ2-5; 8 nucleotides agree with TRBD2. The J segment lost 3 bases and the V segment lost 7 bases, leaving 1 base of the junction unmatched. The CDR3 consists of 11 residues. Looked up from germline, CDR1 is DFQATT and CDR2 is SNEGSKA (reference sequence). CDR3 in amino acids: CSGGRKETQYF. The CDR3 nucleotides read TGCAGTGGCGGGAGGAAAGAGACCCAGTACTTC.

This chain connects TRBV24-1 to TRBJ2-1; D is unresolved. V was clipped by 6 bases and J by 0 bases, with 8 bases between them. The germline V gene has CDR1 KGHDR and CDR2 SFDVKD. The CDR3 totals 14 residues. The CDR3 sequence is CATSSWSSYNEQFF. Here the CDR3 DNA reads TGTGCCACCAGTTCGTGGAGCTCCTACAATGAGCAGTTCTTC.

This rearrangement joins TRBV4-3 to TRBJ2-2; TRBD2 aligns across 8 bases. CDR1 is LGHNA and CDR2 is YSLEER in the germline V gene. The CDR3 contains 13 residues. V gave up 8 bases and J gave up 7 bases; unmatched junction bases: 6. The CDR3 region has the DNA TGCGCCAGCGGCCGGGGGGGCGGCGGGGAGCTGTTTTTT. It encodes CASGRGGGGELFF.

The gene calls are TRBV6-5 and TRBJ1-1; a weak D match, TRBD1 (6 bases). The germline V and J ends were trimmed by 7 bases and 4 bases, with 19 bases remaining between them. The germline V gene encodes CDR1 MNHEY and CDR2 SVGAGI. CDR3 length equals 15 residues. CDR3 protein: CASIGTFLRVTEAFF. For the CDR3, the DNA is TGTGCCAGCATCGGGACATTCCTAAGGGTCACTGAAGCTTTCTTT.

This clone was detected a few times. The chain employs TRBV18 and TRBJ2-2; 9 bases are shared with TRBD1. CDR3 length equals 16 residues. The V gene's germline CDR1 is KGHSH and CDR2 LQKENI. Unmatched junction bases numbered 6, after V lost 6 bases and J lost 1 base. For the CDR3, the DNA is TGTGCCAGCTCCCCGCCGGGACAGGGGAACACCGGGGAGCTGTTTTTT. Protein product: CASSPPGQGNTGELFF.

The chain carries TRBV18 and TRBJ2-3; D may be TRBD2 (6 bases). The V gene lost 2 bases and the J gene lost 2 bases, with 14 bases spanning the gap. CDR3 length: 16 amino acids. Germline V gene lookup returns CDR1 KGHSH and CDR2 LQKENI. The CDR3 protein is CASSPLGGSTTDTQYF. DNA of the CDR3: TGTGCCAGCTCACCATTGGGGGGATCAACCACAGATACGCAGTATTTT.

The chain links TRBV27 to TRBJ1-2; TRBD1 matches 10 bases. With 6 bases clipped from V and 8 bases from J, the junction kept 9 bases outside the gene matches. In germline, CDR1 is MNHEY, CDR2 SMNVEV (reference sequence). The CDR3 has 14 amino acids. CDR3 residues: CASSAGTGESGYTF. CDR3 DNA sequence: TGTGCCAGCAGCGCCGGGACAGGGGAATCAGGCTACACCTTC.

DNA for the CDR3: TGTGCCATCAGGATGACAGGGTACGGCTACACCTTC. Translated: CAIRMTGYGYTF. The gene calls are TRBV10-3 and TRBJ1-2, with TRBD1 matching over 7 bases. CDR1 and CDR2 from the germline V gene are ENHRY and SYGVKD. This CDR3 comprises 12 residues. With 6 bases clipped from V and 8 bases from J, the junction kept 6 bases outside the gene matches.

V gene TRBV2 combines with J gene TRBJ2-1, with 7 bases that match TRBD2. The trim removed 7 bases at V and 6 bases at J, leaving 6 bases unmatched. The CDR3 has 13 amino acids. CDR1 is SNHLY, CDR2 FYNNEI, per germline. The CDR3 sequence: CASTSGLLNEQFF. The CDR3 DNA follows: TGTGCCAGCACTTCGGGACTACTCAATGAGCAGTTCTTC.

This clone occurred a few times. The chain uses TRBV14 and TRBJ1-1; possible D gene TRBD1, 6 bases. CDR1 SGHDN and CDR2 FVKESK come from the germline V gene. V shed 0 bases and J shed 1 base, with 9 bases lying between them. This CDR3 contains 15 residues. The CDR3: CASSQDSGANTEAFF. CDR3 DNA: TGTGCCAGCAGCCAAGATTCAGGGGCGAACACTGAAGCTTTCTTT.

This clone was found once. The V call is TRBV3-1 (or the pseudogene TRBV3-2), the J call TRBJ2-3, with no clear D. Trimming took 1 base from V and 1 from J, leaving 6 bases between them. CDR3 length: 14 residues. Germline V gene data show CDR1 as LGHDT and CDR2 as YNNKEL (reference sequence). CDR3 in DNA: TGTGCCAGCAGCCAAGCGACTCGCACAGATACGCAGTATTTT. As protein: CASSQATRTDTQYF.

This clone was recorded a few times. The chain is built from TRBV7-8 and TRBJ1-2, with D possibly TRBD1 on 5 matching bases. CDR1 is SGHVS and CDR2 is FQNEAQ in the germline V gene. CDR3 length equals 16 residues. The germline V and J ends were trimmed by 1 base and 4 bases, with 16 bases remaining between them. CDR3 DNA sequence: TGTGCCAGCAGCTTAGACCCCGGGGGAGGGACCTATGGCTACACCTTC. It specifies CASSLDPGGGTYGYTF.

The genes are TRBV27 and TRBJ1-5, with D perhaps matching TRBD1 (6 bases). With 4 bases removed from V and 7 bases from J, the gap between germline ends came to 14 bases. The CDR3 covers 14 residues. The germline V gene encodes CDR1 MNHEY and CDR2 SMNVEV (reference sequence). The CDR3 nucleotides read TGTGCCAGCAGTTGGGCAGGGGAGGGACAGCCCCAGCATTTT. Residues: CASSWAGEGQPQHF.

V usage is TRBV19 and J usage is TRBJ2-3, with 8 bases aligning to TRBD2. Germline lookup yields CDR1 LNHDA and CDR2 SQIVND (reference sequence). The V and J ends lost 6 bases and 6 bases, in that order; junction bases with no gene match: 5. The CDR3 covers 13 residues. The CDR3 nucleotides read TGTGCCAGTAGCGGGAGGGTTGGTGATACGCAGTATTTT. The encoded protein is CASSGRVGDTQYF. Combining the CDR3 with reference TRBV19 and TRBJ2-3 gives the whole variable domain DGGITQSPKYLFRKEGQNVTLSCEQNLNHDAMYWYRQDPGQGLRLIYYSQIVNDFQKGDIAEGYSVSREKKESFPLTVTSAQKNPTAFYLCASSGRVGDTQYFGPGTRLTVL.